The 28 T cell receptor beta chains given below trace back to one sample, sequenced in a study of T cells of healthy individuals. TCRdb re-analysed the 5' RACE reads in MiXCR, keeping a single row per CDR3 protein. In the table there are about 57,000 distinct CDR3 sequences, 15% to 20% of which are singletons. These TCRs come from a human donor in good health.

This clonotype was observed at least ten times. The V call is TRBV12-5, the J call TRBJ2-7; D call uncertain. The CDR3 has 17 residues. Germline CDR1 and CDR2: LGHNT and FRNRAP. Trimming pared 1 base from V and 6 bases from J, leaving 22 bases between. The CDR3: CASGLALSLEVLAEQYF. In nucleotides, the CDR3 is TGTGCTAGTGGTTTGGCCCTTTCTCTCGAGGTGCTCGCCGAGCAGTACTTC. Full variable domain (rest looked up from reference TRBV12-5 and TRBJ2-7): DARVTQTPRHKVTEMGQEVTMRCQPILGHNTVFWYRQTMMQGLELLAYFRNRAPLDDSGMPKDRFSAEMPDATLATLKIQPSEPRDSAVYFCASGLALSLEVLAEQYFGPGTRLTVT.

The table lists this clonotype with many counts. The chain couples TRBV7-8 to TRBJ2-7, with D perhaps assigned TRBD1 or TRBD2 (5 bases each). Trimming removed 5 bases at V and 4 bases at J, with 12 bases between. In germline, CDR1 is SGHVS, CDR2 FQNEAQ. The CDR3 is 13 residues long. The CDR3 region has the DNA TGTGCCAGCAGCGGCACTGGGACGTACGAGCAGTACTTC. This encodes CASSGTGTYEQYF.

This clonotype was found many times. The J gene is TRBJ1-3, the V gene TRBV7-9, with 7 bases aligning to TRBD1. The CDR3 totals 15 residues. V was pared by 4 bases and J by 0 bases, with 3 bases of the junction left unmatched. CDR1 and CDR2 from the germline V gene are SEHNR and FQNEAQ (reference sequence). The chain's CDR3 is CASSSDRSSGNTIYF. As DNA, the CDR3 is TGTGCCAGCAGCTCGGACAGGTCCTCTGGAAACACCATATATTTT. Based on the CDR3 plus reference TRBV7-9 and TRBJ1-3, the full variable domain is DTGVSQNPRHKITKRGQNVTFRCDPISEHNRLYWYRQTLGQGPEFLTYFQNEAQLEKSRLLSDRFSAERPKGSFSTLEIQRTEQGDSAMYLCASSSDRSSGNTIYFGEGSWLTVV.

This chain uses TRBV20-1 with TRBJ2-3; 9 nucleotides match TRBD2. Germline CDR1 reads DFQATT; CDR2 reads SNEGSKA (reference sequence). The CDR3 runs 17 residues. Trimming cost V 4 bases and J 6 bases; bases outside gene matches: 17. The CDR3 DNA sequence: TGCAGTGCTATAAACCCCGGAGGATTAGCGGGAGATGATACGCAGTATTTT. Amino acids: CSAINPGGLAGDDTQYF.

This clonotype was detected only a few times. The rearrangement uses TRBV4-2 and TRBJ1-1; TRBD1 might be the D (5 bases). Germline assignment: CDR1 LGHNA and CDR2 YNFKEQ. The CDR3 is 18 amino acids. With 0 bases removed from V and 7 bases from J, the gap between germline ends came to 24 bases. CDR3 amino acids: CASSQDWGGGTTPSEAFF. CDR3 sequence (DNA): TGTGCCAGCAGCCAAGATTGGGGTGGAGGGACTACACCGAGTGAAGCTTTCTTT.

Ten or more counts support this clonotype. The chain couples TRBV10-3 to TRBJ1-5, with D hard to call. This CDR3 has 13 amino acids. The V end lost 7 bases, the J end lost 2 bases, and 9 bases lay between the germline ends. Germline values: CDR1 ENHRY, CDR2 SYGVKD. This CDR3 reads CAITGDRNQPQHF. DNA for the CDR3: TGTGCCATCACCGGGGATCGCAATCAGCCCCAGCATTTT.

In its sample, this clonotype was seen a few times. This rearrangement joins TRBV7-3 to TRBJ2-6; D is tentatively TRBD1 or TRBD2 (6 bases each). Trimming pared 2 bases from V and 0 bases from J, leaving 14 bases between. CDR3 length: 18 amino acids. Germline CDR1 SGHTA, CDR2 FQGTGA. The DNA of the CDR3 is TGTGCCAGCAGCTTATGGGTAGGGGGGACCTCTGGGGCCAACGTCCTGACTTTC. Protein: CASSLWVGGTSGANVLTF. Drawing the rest from reference TRBV7-3 and TRBJ2-6, the complete variable domain is GAGVSQTPSNKVTEKGKYVELRCDPISGHTALYWYRQSLGQGPEFLIYFQGTGAADDSGLPNDRFFAVRPEGSVSTLKIQRTERGDSAVYLCASSLWVGGTSGANVLTFGAGSRLTVL.

This clonotype was counted ten times or more. The V call is TRBV24-1, the J call TRBJ1-2; TRBD1 is a possible D gene (5 bases). Trimming took off 2 bases at V and 4 bases at J, with 7 bases between the two ends. The CDR3 is 13 amino acids. Germline CDR1 and CDR2: KGHDR and SFDVKD. As DNA, the CDR3 is TGTGCCACCAGTGATTCAGGGAGCTATGGCTACACCTTC. Its protein is CATSDSGSYGYTF.

This clonotype was recorded many times. The CDR3: CSARDGVYTQYF. The CDR3 DNA is TGCAGTGCTAGAGATGGGGTCTATACGCAGTATTTT. The rearrangement links TRBV20-1 to TRBJ2-3; D remains ambiguous. Trimming left V 0 bases short and J 7 bases short, with 8 bases between. This CDR3 is 12 amino acids long. CDR1 DFQATT and CDR2 SNEGSKA come from the germline V gene (reference sequence).

This clonotype was recorded many times. The chain has TRBV24-1 and TRBJ1-6; TRBD1 matches 8 bases. The CDR3 totals 16 residues. The trim removed 2 bases at V and 7 bases at J, leaving 6 bases unmatched. The germline V gene encodes CDR1 KGHDR and CDR2 SFDVKD. CDR3 bases: TGTGCCACCAGTGATTCAAGACAGGGGCCCAATTCACCCCTCCACTTT. Protein product: CATSDSRQGPNSPLHF.

This clonotype occurred many times. V is TRBV9 and J is TRBJ1-5, with no clear D. This CDR3 is 15 amino acids long. CDR1 and CDR2 (germline): SGDLS, YYNGEE. Trimming stripped 1 base from V and 5 bases from J, with 13 bases between. The CDR3 loop reads CASSVTPIGDQPQHF. The CDR3 DNA sequence: TGTGCCAGCAGCGTAACTCCAATCGGAGATCAGCCCCAGCATTTT.

This clonotype was seen at least ten times. The chain uses TRBV3-1 and TRBJ1-2; 9 nucleotides align to TRBD1. J lost 13 bases, V lost 4 bases, and 13 bases had no gene match. From germline, CDR1 is LGHDT and CDR2 YNNKEL (reference sequence). This CDR3 comprises 14 residues. This chain's CDR3 is CASSRGQGYSSATF. Written as DNA, the CDR3 is TGTGCCAGCAGCCGGGGACAGGGATATTCTTCTGCCACCTTC.

The genes are TRBV28 and TRBJ2-3, with D perhaps TRBD1 or TRBD2 (6 bases each). This CDR3 has 16 residues. The V gene lost 8 bases and the J gene lost 1 base, with 19 bases spanning the gap. Germline assignment: CDR1 MDHEN and CDR2 SYDVKM. For the CDR3, the DNA is TGTGCCAGCTGTTGGGCGGGAAGGGGGGGCACAGATACGCAGTATTTT. This translates into CASCWAGRGGTDTQYF.

This clonotype appeared a few times. The chain has TRBV28 and TRBJ2-7, with a possible D match to TRBD2 (6 bases). Germline V lookup: CDR1 MDHEN, CDR2 SYDVKM. Trimming left V 2 bases short and J 3 bases short, with 8 bases between. The CDR3 covers 13 residues. CDR3 protein: CASSLGTFYEQYF. The CDR3, as DNA: TGTGCCAGCAGTTTAGGGACTTTCTACGAGCAGTACTTC.

This clonotype has just a few counts. The V gene is TRBV7-3, the J gene TRBJ2-6, with D hard to call. V lost 3 bases to trimming and J lost 0 bases, with 9 bases between them. The CDR3 is 16 residues long. Germline CDR1 and CDR2: SGHTA and FQGTGA. The CDR3 nucleotides are TGTGCCAGCAGCTTCCGGGCGGCCTCTGGGGCCAACGTCCTGACTTTC. The encoded protein is CASSFRAASGANVLTF.

The chain has TRBV24-1 and TRBJ1-5, with D uncertain. Germline values: CDR1 KGHDR, CDR2 SFDVKD. The CDR3 has 12 residues. The ends were cut back, 9 bases at V and 2 bases at J, with 7 bases in the middle. This CDR3 is CATSWGNQPQHF. The CDR3 DNA reads TGTGCCACCTCCTGGGGCAATCAGCCCCAGCATTTT.

J is TRBJ2-5 and V is TRBV27; the D call may be TRBD1 or TRBD2 (5 bases each). The ends were cut back, 2 bases at V and 1 base at J, with 11 bases in the middle. The CDR3 sequence is 15 residues long. CDR1 is MNHEY, CDR2 SMNVEV, per germline (reference sequence). The CDR3, as DNA: TGTGCCAGCAGTTTAGGGGGTACCCCCCAAGAGACCCAGTACTTC. This translates into CASSLGGTPQETQYF.

In its sample, this clonotype was seen many times. J is TRBJ2-3 and V is TRBV15; D unresolved. V was clipped by 8 bases and J by 2 bases, with 17 bases between them. In germline, CDR1 is LNHNV, CDR2 YYDKDF (reference sequence). This CDR3 has 15 amino acids. The CDR3 reads CATSDASKSTDTQYF. Here the CDR3 DNA reads TGTGCCACCTCGGACGCCTCAAAGTCCACAGATACGCAGTATTTT.

On this clonotype: This sequence may be a read error, since a much larger clone differs from it by one base. The chain is built from TRBV2 and TRBJ2-3, with D perhaps TRBD2 (6 bases). V lost 10 bases to trimming and J lost 7 bases, with 21 bases between them. CDR1 is SNHLY, CDR2 FYNNEI, per germline. This CDR3 comprises 14 residues. The CDR3 region has the DNA TGTGCCAACAGCTCTTTGGCGGGACCTCATACGCAGTATTTT. Its translation: CANSSLAGPHTQYF.

This clonotype was seen a few times. V usage is TRBV7-3 and J usage is TRBJ2-6, with D unresolved. There are 18 residues in the CDR3. From germline, CDR1 is SGHTA and CDR2 FQGTGA. V lost 0 bases, J lost 0 bases, and 12 bases lay in between. Here the CDR3 DNA reads TGTGCCAGCAGCTTAACGGGGTCGGCTGGCTCTGGGGCCAACGTCCTGACTTTC. As protein: CASSLTGSAGSGANVLTF.

This clonotype was seen ten or more times. The chain has TRBV10-3 and TRBJ2-3; D not resolved. Per germline, CDR1 ENHRY and CDR2 SYGVKD. CDR3 size: 15 residues. V was shortened by 3 bases and J by 0 bases, with 10 bases between the two germline ends. In nucleotides, the CDR3 is TGTGCCATCAGTGAACCTGAGGCTAGCACAGATACGCAGTATTTT. As protein: CAISEPEASTDTQYF.

This CDR3 is CASREGGHNEQFF. CDR3 bases: TGTGCCAGTCGGGAGGGCGGACACAATGAGCAGTTCTTC. V gene TRBV27 combines with J gene TRBJ2-1; 8 nucleotides match TRBD2. Germline-derived CDR1 and CDR2 are MNHEY and SMNVEV (reference sequence). V dropped 9 bases and J dropped 5; count of bases not matched to a gene: 6. The CDR3 runs 13 residues.

In the case of this clonotype: One end of the junction varies from germline; a read error may be responsible. The genes are TRBV3-1 and TRBJ1-3; D possibly corresponds to TRBD1 (5 bases). This CDR3 is 17 amino acids long. CDR1 is LGHDT and CDR2 is YNNKEL in the germline V gene (reference sequence). The CDR3 sequence is CASSSRVGQLSGNNIYF. CDR3 sequence (DNA): TGTGCCAGCAGCTCACGGGTCGGACAACTCTCTGGAAACAACATATATTTT. The variable domain in full, completed from reference TRBV3-1 and TRBJ1-3, reads DTAVSQTPKYLVTQMGNDKSIKCEQNLGHDTMYWYKQDSKKFLKIMFSYNNKELIINETVPNRFSPKSPDKAHLNLHINSLELGDSAVYFCASSSRVGQLSGNNIYFGEGSWLTVV.

This clonotype was counted only a few times. The gene calls are TRBV11-2 and TRBJ2-2, with 15 bases that match TRBD2. The germline V gene encodes CDR1 SGHAT and CDR2 FQNNGV. V was pared by 3 bases and J by 5 bases, with 4 bases of the junction left unmatched. There are 17 residues in the CDR3. The CDR3 here is CASSLAGTSGRTGELFF. The CDR3 bases are TGTGCCAGCAGCTTGGCCGGGACTAGCGGGAGGACCGGGGAGCTGTTTTTT.

At least ten counts were recorded for this clonotype. The V call is TRBV6-1, the J call TRBJ2-1, with unresolved D. This CDR3 has 12 residues. V lost 3 bases and J lost 7, with 7 bases in between. Germline V gene data show CDR1 as MNHNS and CDR2 as SASEGT. CDR3 protein: CASSDHLNEQFF. In DNA, the CDR3 is TGTGCCAGCAGTGACCATTTAAATGAGCAGTTCTTC.

This clonotype was observed many times. V and J are TRBV7-6 and TRBJ2-2, with 8 nucleotides matching TRBD1. This CDR3 is 16 amino acids long. J gave up 5 bases and V 1 base, and 6 bases lay outside the gene matches. Germline V gives CDR1 SGHVS, CDR2 FNYEAQ. CDR3 sequence (DNA): TGTGCCAGCAGCTTAGTAGTACAGGGGGGAACCGGGGAGCTGTTTTTT. It is translated as CASSLVVQGGTGELFF.

This clonotype was seen a handful of times. The J gene is TRBJ1-1, the V gene TRBV10-3; D is undetermined. Germline V gives CDR1 ENHRY, CDR2 SYGVKD. CDR3 length equals 13 residues. V dropped 4 bases and J dropped 3 bases, with 9 bases sitting between them. CDR3 sequence reads: CAISGPADTEAFF. For the CDR3, the DNA is TGTGCCATCAGTGGGCCAGCGGACACTGAAGCTTTCTTT.

In its sample, this clonotype was seen many times. V usage is TRBV5-4 and J usage is TRBJ2-1; 8 bases align to TRBD2. From germline, CDR1 is SGHNT and CDR2 YYREEE (reference sequence). This CDR3 is 15 amino acids long. The junction had 7 bases not matched to a gene; V was cut back by 2 bases and J by 6 bases. The DNA of the CDR3 is TGTGCCAGCAGCTTCGACTCCGGGACTAGCAATGAGCAGTTCTTC. Translation: CASSFDSGTSNEQFF.